This T cell receptor beta chain was recovered during a study of CD8+ T cells in alopecia areata. Study overall: The study gave treated patients oral tofacitinib at 5 to 10 mg twice daily.

Sample treatment: oral pan-JAK inhibitor, 5-10 mg twice daily. Germline V lookup: CDR1 SQVTM, CDR2 ANQGSEA. V was clipped by 4 bases and J by 0 bases; unmatched bases: 5. This CDR3 is built from 14 residues. Study conclusions and caveats: In blood and scalp, many expanded lesional clones persisted during tofacitinib.

Extraction of RNA preceded its reverse transcription into cDNA, which served as the sequencing template. Sequenced by immunoSEQ multiplex PCR; TCRdb stores in-frame clones only, minus some. The table lists 150,000 to 200,000 clones, 60% of them singletons. This clone was seen a few times. Its antigen remains unknown. Material: CD4+ T cells sorted from blood, obtained at week 24, from a patient treated with tofacitinib. V and J are TRBV29-1 and TRBJ2-7, with 8 bases fitting TRBD1. This clonotype was sampled from a human donor with alopecia areata. Here the CDR3 DNA reads TGCAGCGTTGGGCCAGGGGGCACCTCCTACGAGCAGTACTTC. Translating gives CSVGPGGTSYEQYF.